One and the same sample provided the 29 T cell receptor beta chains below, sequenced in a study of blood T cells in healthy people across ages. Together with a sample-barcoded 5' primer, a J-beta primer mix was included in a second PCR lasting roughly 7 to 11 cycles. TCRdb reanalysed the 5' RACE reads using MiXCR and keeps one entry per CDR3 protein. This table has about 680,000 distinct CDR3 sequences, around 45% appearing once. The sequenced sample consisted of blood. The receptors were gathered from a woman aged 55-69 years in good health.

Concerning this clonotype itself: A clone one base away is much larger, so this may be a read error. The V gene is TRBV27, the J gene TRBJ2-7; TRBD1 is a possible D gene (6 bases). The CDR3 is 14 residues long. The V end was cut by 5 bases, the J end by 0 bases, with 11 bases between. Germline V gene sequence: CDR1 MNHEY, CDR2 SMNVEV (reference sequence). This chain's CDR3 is CASSATGTSYEQYF. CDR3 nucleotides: TGTGCCAGCAGTGCAACAGGGACCTCCTACGAGCAGTACTTC.

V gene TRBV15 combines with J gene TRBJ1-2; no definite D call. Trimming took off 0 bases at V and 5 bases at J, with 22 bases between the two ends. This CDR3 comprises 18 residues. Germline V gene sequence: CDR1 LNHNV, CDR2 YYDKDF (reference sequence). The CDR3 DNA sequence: TGTGCCACCAGCAGAGACCCCCACGAGACACGGATTATTTATGGCTACACCTTC. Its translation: CATSRDPHETRIIYGYTF.

CDR3 nucleotides: TGTGCCAGCCAGCTACTGAGGACTAGCTCTGATACGCAGTATTTT. It is translated as CASQLLRTSSDTQYF. V is TRBV27 and J is TRBJ2-3; TRBD2 matches 8 bases. V lost 8 bases, J lost 6 bases, and 13 bases stayed unmatched. From germline, CDR1 is MNHEY and CDR2 SMNVEV (reference sequence). The CDR3 covers 15 residues.

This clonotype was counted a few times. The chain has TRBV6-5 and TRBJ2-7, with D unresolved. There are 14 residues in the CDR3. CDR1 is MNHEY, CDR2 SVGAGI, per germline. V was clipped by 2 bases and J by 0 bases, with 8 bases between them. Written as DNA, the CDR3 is TGTGCCAGCAGTTACATGAGGTCCTCCTACGAGCAGTACTTC. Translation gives CASSYMRSSYEQYF.

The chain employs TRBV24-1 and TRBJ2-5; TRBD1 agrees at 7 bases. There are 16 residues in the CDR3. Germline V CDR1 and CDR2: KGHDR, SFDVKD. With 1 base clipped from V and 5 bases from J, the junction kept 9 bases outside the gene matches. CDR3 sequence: CATSDLGADRAETQYF. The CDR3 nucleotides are TGTGCCACCAGTGATTTAGGGGCTGACAGGGCCGAGACCCAGTACTTC.

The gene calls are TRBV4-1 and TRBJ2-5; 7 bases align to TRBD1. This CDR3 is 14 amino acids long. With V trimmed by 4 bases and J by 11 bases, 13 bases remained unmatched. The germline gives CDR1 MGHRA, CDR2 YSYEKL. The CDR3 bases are TGCGCCAGCAGCCGGGACAGAACTTACAATGAGCAGTACTTC. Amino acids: CASSRDRTYNEQYF.

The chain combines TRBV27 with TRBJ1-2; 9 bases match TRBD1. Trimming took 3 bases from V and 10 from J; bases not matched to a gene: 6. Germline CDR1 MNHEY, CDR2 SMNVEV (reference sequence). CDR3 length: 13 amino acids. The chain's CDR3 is CASSLGQGSFYTF. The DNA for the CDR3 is TGTGCCAGCAGTTTGGGACAGGGTAGCTTCTACACCTTC.

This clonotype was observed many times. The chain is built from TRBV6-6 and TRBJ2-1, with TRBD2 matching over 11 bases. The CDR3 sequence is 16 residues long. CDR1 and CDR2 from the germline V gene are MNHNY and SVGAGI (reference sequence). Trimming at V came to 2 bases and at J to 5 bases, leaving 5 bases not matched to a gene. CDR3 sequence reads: CASSYTGLAVNNEQFF. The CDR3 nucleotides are TGTGCCAGCAGTTACACGGGACTAGCGGTTAACAATGAGCAGTTCTTC.

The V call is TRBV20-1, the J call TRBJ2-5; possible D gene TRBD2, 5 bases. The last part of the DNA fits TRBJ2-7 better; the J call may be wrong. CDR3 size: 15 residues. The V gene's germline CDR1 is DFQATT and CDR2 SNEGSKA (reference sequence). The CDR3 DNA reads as TGCAGTGCTGACCGACTAAGACGGAGGACCTACGAGCAGTACTTC. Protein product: CSADRLRRRTYEQYF.

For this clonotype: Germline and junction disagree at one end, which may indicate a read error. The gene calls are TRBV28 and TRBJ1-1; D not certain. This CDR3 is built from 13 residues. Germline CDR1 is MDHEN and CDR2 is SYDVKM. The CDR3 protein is CANSLFIAGEAFF. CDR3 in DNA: TGTGCCAACAGTTTATTTATAGCGGGTGAAGCTTTCTTT.

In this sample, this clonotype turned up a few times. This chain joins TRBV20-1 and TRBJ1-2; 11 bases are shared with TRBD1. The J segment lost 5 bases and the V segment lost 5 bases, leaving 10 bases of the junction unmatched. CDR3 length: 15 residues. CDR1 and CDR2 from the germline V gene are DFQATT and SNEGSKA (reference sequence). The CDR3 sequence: CSAGPGTGGQYGYTF. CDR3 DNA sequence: TGCAGTGCTGGACCCGGGACAGGGGGACAGTATGGCTACACCTTC.

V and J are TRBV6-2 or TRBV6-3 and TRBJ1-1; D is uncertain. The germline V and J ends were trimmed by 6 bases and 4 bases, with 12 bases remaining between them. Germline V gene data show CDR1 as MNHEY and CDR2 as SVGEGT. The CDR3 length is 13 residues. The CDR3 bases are TGTGCCAGCAGCCCAACCCACCGCACTGAAGCTTTCTTT. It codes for CASSPTHRTEAFF.

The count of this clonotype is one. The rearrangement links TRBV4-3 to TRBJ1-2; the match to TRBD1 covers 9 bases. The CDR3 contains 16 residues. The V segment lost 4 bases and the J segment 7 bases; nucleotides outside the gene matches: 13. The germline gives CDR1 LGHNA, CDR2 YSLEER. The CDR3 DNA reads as TGCGCCAGCAGCCCACTAGATACAGGGGGCCTTTCTGGCTACACCTTC. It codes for CASSPLDTGGLSGYTF.

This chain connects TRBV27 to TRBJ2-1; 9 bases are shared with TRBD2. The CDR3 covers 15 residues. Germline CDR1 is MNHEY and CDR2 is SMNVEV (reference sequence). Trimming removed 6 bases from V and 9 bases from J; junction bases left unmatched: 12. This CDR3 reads CASRWGSSGISEQFF. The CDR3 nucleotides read TGTGCCAGCAGATGGGGATCTAGCGGGATCAGTGAGCAGTTCTTC.

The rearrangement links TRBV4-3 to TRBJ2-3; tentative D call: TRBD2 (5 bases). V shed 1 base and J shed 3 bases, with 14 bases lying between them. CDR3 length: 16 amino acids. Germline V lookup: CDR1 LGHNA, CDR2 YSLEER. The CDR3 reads CASSQGGPYATDTQYF. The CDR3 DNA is TGCGCCAGCAGCCAAGGAGGGCCCTACGCGACAGATACGCAGTATTTT.

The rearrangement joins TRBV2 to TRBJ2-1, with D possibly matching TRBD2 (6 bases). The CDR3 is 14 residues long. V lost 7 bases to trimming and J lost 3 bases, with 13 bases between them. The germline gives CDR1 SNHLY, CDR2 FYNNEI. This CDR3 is CASKKAGLYNEQFF. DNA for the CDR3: TGTGCCAGCAAGAAGGCGGGGCTCTACAATGAGCAGTTCTTC.

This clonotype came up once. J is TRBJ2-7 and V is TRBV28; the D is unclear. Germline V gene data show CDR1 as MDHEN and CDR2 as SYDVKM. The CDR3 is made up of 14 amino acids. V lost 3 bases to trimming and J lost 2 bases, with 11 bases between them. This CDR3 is CASSFALNTYEQYF. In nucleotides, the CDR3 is TGTGCCAGCAGTTTCGCTCTGAATACCTACGAGCAGTACTTC.

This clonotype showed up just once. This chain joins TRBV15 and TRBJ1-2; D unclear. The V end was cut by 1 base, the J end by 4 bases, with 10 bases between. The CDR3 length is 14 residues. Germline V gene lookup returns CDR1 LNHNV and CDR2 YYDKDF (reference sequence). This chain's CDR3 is CATSRGDGIYGYTF. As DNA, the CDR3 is TGTGCCACCAGCAGAGGAGACGGGATCTATGGCTACACCTTC.

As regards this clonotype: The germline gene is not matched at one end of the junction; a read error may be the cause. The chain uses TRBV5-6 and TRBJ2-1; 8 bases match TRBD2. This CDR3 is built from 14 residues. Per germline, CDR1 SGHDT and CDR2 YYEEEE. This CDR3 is CAGSTGLVGYEQFF. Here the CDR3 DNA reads TGTGCCGGCAGCACGGGACTAGTCGGTTATGAGCAGTTCTTC.

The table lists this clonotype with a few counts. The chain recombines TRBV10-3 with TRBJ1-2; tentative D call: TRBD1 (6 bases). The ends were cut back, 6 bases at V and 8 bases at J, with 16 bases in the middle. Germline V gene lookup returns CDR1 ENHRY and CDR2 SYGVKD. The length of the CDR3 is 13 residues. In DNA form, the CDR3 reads TGTGCCATCAGCGTCGGACAGACCCAGGGCTACACCTTC. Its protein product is CAISVGQTQGYTF.

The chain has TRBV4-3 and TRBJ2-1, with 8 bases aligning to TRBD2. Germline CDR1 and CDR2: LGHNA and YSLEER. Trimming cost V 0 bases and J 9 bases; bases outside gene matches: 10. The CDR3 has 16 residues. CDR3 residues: CASSQEPPERETEQFF. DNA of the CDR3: TGCGCCAGCAGCCAAGAACCGCCGGAGCGGGAGACTGAGCAGTTCTTC.

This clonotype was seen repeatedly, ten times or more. CDR3 sequence (DNA): TGTGCCAGCAGCTCCCAGGGACTAGCGCTTTCCGCTCCCGCCAACGTCCTGACTTTC. The encoded protein is CASSSQGLALSAPANVLTF. The chain has TRBV7-8 and TRBJ2-6, with 10 bases aligning to TRBD2. V trimming: 4 bases; J trimming: 7 bases; junction bases outside the gene matches: 16. Germline V lookup: CDR1 SGHVS, CDR2 FQNEAQ. The CDR3 has 19 residues.

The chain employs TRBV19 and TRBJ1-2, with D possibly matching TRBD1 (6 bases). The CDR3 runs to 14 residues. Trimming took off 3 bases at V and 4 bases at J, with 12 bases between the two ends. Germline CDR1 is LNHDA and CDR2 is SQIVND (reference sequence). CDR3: CASSILQGTYGYTF. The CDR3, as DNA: TGTGCCAGTAGTATCCTGCAGGGGACCTATGGCTACACCTTC.

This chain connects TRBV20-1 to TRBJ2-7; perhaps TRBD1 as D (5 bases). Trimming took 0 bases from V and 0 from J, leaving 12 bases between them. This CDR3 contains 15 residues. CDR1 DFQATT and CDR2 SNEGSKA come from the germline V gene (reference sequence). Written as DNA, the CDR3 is TGCAGTGCTAGAGATGCAGGGATCAGCTCCTACGAGCAGTACTTC. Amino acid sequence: CSARDAGISSYEQYF.

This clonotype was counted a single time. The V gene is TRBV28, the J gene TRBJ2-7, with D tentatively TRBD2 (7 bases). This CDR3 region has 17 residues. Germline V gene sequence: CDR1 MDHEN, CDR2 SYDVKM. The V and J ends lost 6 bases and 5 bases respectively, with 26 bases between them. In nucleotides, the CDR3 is TGTGCCAGCAGACTGGGGGCCGGCGGGAGCAGTTCGGACGAGCAGTACTTC. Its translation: CASRLGAGGSSSDEQYF.

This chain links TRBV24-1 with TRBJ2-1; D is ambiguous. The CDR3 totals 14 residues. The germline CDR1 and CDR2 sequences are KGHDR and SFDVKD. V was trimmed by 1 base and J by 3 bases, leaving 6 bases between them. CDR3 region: CATSDFNHYNEQFF. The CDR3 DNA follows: TGTGCCACCAGTGATTTCAACCACTACAATGAGCAGTTCTTC.

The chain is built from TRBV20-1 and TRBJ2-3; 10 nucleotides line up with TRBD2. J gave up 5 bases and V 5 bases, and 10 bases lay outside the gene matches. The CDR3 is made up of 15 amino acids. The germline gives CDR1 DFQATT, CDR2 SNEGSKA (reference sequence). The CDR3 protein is CSAGGAASGRDTQYF. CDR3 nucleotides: TGCAGTGCTGGAGGGGCTGCTAGCGGGAGAGATACGCAGTATTTT.

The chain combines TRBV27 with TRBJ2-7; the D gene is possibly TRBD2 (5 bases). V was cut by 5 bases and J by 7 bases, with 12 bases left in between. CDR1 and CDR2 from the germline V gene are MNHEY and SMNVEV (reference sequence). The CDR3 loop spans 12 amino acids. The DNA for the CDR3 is TGTGCCAGCAGTCTTAGCGCCGATGAGCAGTACTTC. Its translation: CASSLSADEQYF.

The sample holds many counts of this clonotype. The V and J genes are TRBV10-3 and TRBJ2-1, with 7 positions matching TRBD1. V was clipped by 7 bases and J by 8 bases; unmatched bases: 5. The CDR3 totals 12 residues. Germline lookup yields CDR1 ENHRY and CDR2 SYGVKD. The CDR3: CAITATGDEQFF. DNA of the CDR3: TGTGCCATCACCGCTACAGGGGATGAGCAGTTCTTC.